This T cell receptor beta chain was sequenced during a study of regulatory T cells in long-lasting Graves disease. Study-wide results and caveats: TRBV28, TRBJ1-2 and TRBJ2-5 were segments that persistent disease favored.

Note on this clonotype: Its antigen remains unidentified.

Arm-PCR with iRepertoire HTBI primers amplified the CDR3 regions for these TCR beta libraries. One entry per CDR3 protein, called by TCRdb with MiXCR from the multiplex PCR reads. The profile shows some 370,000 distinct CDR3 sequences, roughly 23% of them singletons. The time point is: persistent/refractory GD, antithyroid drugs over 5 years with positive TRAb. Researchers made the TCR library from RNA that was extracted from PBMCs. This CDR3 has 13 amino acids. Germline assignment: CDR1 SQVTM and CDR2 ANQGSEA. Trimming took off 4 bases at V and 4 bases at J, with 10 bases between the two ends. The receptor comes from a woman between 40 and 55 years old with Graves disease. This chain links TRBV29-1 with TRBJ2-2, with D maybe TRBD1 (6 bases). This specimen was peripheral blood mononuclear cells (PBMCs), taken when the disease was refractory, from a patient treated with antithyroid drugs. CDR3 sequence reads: CSVVLGGTGELFF. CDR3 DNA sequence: TGCAGCGTTGTACTAGGGGGCACCGGGGAGCTGTTTTTT.